This TCR beta chain was captured by sequencing in a study of T cells after yellow fever vaccination. This clonotype was counted only a few times. Its antigen remains unidentified. TCRdb ran MiXCR on the 5' RACE reads and lists one entry per CDR3 protein. This sample has a few hundred thousand distinct CDR3 sequences, with 6.5% to 8.5% found just once. General study points: The booster saw the reappearance of most primary-vaccination clones (approximately 97% CD4, around 90% CD8). The secondary response was weaker, and its peak arrived faster, on day 5 versus 15.

The receptor comes from a man aged 18 to 29 who received the YFV17D yellow fever vaccine. The material sequenced was PBMCs, taken about 41 days after the first yellow fever vaccination.

The DNA of the CDR3 is TGCAGTGCTGTCCGGGACAGCAATCAGCCCCAGCATTTT. Translated, it gives CSAVRDSNQPQHF. This rearrangement joins TRBV20-1 to TRBJ1-5, with a tentative D call TRBD1 (5 bases). This CDR3 has 13 residues. Germline assignment: CDR1 DFQATT and CDR2 SNEGSKA (reference sequence). Trimming took off 5 bases at V and 1 base at J, with 9 bases between the two ends.